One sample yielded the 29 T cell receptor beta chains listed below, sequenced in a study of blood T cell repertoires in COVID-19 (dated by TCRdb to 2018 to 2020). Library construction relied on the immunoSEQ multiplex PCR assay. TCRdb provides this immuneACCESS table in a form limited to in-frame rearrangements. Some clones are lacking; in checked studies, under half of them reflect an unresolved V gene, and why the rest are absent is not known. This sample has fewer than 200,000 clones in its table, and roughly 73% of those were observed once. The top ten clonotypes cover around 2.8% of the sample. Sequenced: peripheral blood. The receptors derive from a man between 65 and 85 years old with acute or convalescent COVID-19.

CDR3 loop: CASRGDRVGYTF. CDR3 bases: TGTGCCAGCAGGGGGGACAGAGTTGGCTACACCTTC. J is TRBJ1-2 and V is TRBV6-5; 7 positions match TRBD1. Germline CDR1 reads MNHEY; CDR2 reads SVGAGI. This CDR3 is built from 12 residues. V gave up 6 bases and J gave up 7 bases; unmatched junction bases: 5.

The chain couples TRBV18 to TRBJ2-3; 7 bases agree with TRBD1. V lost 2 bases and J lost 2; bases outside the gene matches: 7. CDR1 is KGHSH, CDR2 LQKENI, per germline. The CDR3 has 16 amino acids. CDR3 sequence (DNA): TGTGCCAGCTCACCAGTTGCAGGGGGTGACACAGATACGCAGTATTTT. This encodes CASSPVAGGDTDTQYF. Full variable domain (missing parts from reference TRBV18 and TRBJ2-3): NAGVMQNPRHLVRRRGQEARLRCSPMKGHSHVYWYRQLPEEGLKFMVYLQKENIIDESGMPKERFSAEFPKEGPSILRIQQVVRGDSAAYFCASSPVAGGDTDTQYFGPGTRLTVL.

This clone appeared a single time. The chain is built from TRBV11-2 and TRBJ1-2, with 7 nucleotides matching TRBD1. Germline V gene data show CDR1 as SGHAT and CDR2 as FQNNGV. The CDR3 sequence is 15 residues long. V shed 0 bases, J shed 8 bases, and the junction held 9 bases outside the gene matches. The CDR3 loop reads CASSLDPGTAVGYTF. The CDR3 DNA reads TGTGCCAGCAGCTTAGACCCCGGGACAGCCGTGGGCTACACCTTC.

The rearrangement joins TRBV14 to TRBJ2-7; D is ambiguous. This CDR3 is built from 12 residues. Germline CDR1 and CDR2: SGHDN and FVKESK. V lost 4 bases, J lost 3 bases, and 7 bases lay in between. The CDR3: CASSLGGYEQYF. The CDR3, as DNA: TGTGCCAGCAGCCTCGGCGGCTACGAGCAGTACTTC.

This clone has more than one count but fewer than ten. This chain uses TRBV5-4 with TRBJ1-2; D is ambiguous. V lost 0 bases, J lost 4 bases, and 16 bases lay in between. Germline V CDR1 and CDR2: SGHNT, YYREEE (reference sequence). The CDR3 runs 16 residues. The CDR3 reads CASSLVGSEWSYGYTF. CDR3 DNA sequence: TGTGCCAGCAGCTTGGTAGGGAGCGAGTGGTCCTATGGCTACACCTTC.

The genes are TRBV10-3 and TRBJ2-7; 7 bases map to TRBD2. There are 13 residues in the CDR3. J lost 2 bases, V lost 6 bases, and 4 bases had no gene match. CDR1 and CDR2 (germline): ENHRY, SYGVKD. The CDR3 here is CAIRGEGPYEQYF. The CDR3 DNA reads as TGTGCCATCAGGGGGGAGGGCCCCTACGAGCAGTACTTC.

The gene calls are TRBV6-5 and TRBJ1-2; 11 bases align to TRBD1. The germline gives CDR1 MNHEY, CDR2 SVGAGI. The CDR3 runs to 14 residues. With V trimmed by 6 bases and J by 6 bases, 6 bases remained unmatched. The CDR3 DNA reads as TGTGCCAGCAGCTGGACAGGGGGCGACGATGGCTACACCTTC. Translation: CASSWTGGDDGYTF.

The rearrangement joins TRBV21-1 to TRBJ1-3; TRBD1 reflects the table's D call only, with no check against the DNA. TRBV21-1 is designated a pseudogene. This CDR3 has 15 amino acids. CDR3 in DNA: TGTGCCAGCAGATATACAAAGAACAAAGGAAACACCATATATTTT. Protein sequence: CASRYTKNKGNTIYF.

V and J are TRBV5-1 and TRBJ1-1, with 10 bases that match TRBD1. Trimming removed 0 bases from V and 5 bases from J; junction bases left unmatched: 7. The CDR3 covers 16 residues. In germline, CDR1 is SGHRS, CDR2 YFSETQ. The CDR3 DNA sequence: TGCGCCAGCAGCTTGGAGACAGGGGGCCGGGGGACTGAAGCTTTCTTT. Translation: CASSLETGGRGTEAFF.

CDR3 nucleotide sequence: TGTGCCAGCAGCTTATCACCAGGGGGCGGTCAGCCCCAGCATTTT. Protein: CASSLSPGGGQPQHF. The V and J genes are TRBV11-2 and TRBJ1-5, with TRBD1 identical over 8 bases. The V and J ends lost 2 bases and 6 bases, in that order; junction bases with no gene match: 6. In germline, CDR1 is SGHAT, CDR2 FQNNGV. CDR3 length equals 15 residues.

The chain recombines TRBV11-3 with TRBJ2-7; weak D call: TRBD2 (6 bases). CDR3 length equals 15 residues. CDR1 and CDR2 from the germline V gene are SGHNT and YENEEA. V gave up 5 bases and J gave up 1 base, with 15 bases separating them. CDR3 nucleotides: TGTGCCAGCAGCCCTCGAAAGGAGGGGTCCTACGAGCAGTACTTC. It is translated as CASSPRKEGSYEQYF.

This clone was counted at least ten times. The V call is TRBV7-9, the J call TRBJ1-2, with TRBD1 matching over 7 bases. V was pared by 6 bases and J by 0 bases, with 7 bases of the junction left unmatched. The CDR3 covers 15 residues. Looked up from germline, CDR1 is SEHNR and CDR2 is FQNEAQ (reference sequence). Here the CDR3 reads CASRPGQQTNYGYTF. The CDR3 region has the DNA TGTGCCAGCAGGCCGGGACAGCAGACTAACTATGGCTACACCTTC.

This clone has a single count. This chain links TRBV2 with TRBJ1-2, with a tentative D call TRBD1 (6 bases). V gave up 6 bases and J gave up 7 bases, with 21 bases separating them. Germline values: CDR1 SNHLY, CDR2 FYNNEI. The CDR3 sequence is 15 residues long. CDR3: CASRDLWQGQGGYTF. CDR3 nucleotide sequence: TGTGCCAGCAGAGACTTGTGGCAGGGGCAGGGTGGCTACACCTTC.

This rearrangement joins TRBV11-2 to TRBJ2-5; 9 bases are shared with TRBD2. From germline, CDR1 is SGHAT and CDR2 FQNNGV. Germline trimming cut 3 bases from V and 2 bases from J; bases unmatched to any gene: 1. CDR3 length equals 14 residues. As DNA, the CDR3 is TGTGCCAGCAGCTTGCTAGCGGGGCAAGAGACCCAGTACTTC. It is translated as CASSLLAGQETQYF.

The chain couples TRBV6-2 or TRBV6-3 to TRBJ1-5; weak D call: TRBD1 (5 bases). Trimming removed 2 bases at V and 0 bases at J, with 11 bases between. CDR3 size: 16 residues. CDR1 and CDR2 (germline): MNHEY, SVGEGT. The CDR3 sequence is CASSYARQYSNQPQHF. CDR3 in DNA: TGTGCCAGCAGTTACGCAAGACAGTATAGCAATCAGCCCCAGCATTTT.

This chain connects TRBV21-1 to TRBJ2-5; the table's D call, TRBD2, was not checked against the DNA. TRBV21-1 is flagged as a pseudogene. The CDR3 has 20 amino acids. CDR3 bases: TGTGCCAGCAGCAAAGGCAGGACTAGCGGGAACTATTGCTTCCAAGAGACCCAGTACTTC. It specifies CASSKGRTSGNYCFQETQYF.

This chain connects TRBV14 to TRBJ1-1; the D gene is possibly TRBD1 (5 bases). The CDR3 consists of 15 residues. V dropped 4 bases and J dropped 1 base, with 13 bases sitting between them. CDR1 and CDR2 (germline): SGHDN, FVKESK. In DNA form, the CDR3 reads TGTGCCAGCAGCCCGACTCGGGGGGGGAACACTGAAGCTTTCTTT. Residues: CASSPTRGGNTEAFF.

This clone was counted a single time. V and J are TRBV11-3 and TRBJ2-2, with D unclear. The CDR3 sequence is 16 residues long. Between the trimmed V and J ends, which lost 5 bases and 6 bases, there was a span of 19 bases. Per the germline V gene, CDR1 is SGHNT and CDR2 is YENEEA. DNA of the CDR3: TGTGCCAGCAGCCAAGACTCCAGAGTGAGAGCCGGGGAGCTGTTTTTT. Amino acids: CASSQDSRVRAGELFF.

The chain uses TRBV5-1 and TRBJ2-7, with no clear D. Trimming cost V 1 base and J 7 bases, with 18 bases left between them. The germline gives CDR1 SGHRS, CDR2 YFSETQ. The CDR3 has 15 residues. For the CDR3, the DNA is TGCGCCAGCAGCTTGTCTCCTGGGCTTAATGGAGAGCAGTACTTC. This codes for CASSLSPGLNGEQYF.

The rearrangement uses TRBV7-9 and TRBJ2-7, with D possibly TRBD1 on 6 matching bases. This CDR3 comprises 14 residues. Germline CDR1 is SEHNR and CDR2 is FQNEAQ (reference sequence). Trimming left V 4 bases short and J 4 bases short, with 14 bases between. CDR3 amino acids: CASSSRTEQYEQYF. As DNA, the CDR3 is TGTGCCAGCAGCTCGAGGACAGAGCAGTACGAGCAGTACTTC.

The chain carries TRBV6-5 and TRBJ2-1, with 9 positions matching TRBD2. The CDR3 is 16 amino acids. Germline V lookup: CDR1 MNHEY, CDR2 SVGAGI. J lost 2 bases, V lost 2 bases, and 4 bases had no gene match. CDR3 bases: TGTGCCAGCAGTTACCGTAGCGGGAGCCCCTACAATGAGCAGTTCTTC. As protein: CASSYRSGSPYNEQFF.

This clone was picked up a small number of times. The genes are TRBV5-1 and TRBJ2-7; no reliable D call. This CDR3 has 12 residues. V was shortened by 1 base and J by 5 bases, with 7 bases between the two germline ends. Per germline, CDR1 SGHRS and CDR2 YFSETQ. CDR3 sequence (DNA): TGCGCCAGCAGCTTGTTTATCGACGAGCAGTACTTC. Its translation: CASSLFIDEQYF.

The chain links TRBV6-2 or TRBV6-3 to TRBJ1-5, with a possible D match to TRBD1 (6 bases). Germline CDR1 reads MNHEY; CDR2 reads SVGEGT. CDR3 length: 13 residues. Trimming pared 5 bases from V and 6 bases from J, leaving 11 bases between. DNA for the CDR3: TGTGCCAGCAGTATTCGGACAGTTCAGCCCCAGCATTTT. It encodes CASSIRTVQPQHF.

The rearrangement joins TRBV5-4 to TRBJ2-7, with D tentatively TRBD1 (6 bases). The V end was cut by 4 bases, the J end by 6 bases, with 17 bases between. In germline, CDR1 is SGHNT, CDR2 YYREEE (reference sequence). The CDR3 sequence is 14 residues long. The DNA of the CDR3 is TGTGCCAGCAGCAAGGACAGCATAGCTCGCGAGCAGTACTTC. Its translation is CASSKDSIAREQYF.

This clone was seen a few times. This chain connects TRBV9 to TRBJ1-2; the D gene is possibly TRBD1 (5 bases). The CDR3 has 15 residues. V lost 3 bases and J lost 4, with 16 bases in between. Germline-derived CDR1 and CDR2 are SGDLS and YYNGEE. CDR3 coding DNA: TGTGCCAGCAGCGCCAGCGGGACCCCAGTCTATGGCTACACCTTC. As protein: CASSASGTPVYGYTF.

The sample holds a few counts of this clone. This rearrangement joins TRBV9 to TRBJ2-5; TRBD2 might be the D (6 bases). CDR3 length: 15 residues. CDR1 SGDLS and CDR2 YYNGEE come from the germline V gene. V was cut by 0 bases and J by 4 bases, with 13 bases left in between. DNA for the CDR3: TGTGCCAGCAGCGTAGGGGGGGACTCCGCAGAGACCCAGTACTTC. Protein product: CASSVGGDSAETQYF.

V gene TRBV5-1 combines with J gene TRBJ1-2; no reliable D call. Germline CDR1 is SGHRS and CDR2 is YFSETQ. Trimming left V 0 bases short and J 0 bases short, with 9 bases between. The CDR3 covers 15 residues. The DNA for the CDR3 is TGCGCCAGCAGCTTGGACCCGATAGCTAACTATGGCTACACCTTC. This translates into CASSLDPIANYGYTF.

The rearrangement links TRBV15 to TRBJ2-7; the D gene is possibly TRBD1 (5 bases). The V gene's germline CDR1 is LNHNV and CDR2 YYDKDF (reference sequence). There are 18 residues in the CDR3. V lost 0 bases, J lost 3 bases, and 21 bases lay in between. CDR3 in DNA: TGTGCCACCAGCAGAGAAAGGGGTTTGGGCCCACGTTTCTACGAGCAGTACTTC. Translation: CATSRERGLGPRFYEQYF.

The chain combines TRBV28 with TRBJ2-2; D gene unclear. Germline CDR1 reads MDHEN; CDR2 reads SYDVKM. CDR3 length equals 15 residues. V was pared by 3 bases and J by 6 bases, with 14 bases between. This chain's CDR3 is CASSFHQALPGELFF. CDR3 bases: TGTGCCAGCAGTTTCCACCAAGCACTCCCCGGGGAGCTGTTTTTT.